Shown below are 15 T cell receptor beta chains from a single sample sequenced in a study of regulatory T cells in long-lasting Graves disease. Described time point: newly diagnosed GD, antithyroid drugs for less than 3 months. After RNA was extracted from PBMCs, the TCR library was made from it. HTBI primers from iRepertoire and Arm-PCR of CDR3 regions yielded the TCR beta libraries. TCRdb recomputed calls from the multiplex PCR reads with MiXCR, one row per CDR3 protein. The sample lists under 450,000 distinct CDR3 sequences, 12% occurring once. These data were also filed under a second study, of T cells in Graves' hyperthyroidism and ophthalmopathy.

This sample comprised peripheral blood mononuclear cells (PBMCs), obtained at new diagnosis, from a patient treated with antithyroid drugs. The receptor set was obtained from a woman aged 18-35 years with Graves disease.

This clonotype was observed a single time. This chain joins TRBV28 and TRBJ2-5; 12 bases match TRBD1. This CDR3 contains 13 residues. J lost 5 bases, V lost 10 bases, and 5 bases had no gene match. CDR1 MDHEN and CDR2 SYDVKM come from the germline V gene. CDR3 bases: TGTGCCACCGGGACAGGGGGCAGGGAGACCCAGTACTTC. The encoded protein is CATGTGGRETQYF.

At least ten counts were recorded for this clonotype. CDR3 DNA: TGTGCCAGCAGCCCCGGGACAGGATTAGTTGATGAAAAACTGTTTTTT. It yields the protein CASSPGTGLVDEKLFF. The V gene is TRBV7-6, the J gene TRBJ1-4, with 8 nucleotides matching TRBD1. The CDR3 is 16 amino acids. The V segment lost 5 bases and the J segment 6 bases; nucleotides outside the gene matches: 11. Germline CDR1 SGHVS, CDR2 FNYEAQ.

In its sample, this clonotype was seen many times. The chain has TRBV15 and TRBJ1-3, with D possibly matching TRBD1 (6 bases). The CDR3 is 17 residues long. Trimming removed 4 bases from V and 2 bases from J, with 18 bases in between. From germline, CDR1 is LNHNV and CDR2 YYDKDF (reference sequence). CDR3 nucleotides: TGTGCCACCAGCAAAAACACTTGGACAGATACTGGAAACACCATATATTTT. Amino acids: CATSKNTWTDTGNTIYF. Together with reference TRBV15 and TRBJ1-3, the CDR3 gives the full variable domain: DAMVIQNPRYQVTQFGKPVTLSCSQTLNHNVMYWYQQKSSQAPKLLFHYYDKDFNNEADTPDNFQSRRPNTSFCFLDIRSPGLGDTAMYLCATSKNTWTDTGNTIYFGEGSWLTVV.

The rearrangement joins TRBV7-2 to TRBJ2-1; D ambiguous. The germline V gene has CDR1 SGHTA and CDR2 FQGNSA. The CDR3 consists of 15 residues. Trimming removed 7 bases at V and 9 bases at J, with 22 bases between. This CDR3 is CASNYFAREMVEQFF. As DNA, the CDR3 is TGTGCCAGCAACTATTTCGCGAGAGAAATGGTTGAGCAGTTCTTC.

This clonotype was detected ten times or more. The chain combines TRBV4-1 with TRBJ1-2; 7 nucleotides agree with TRBD1. The CDR3 covers 15 residues. V lost 2 bases and J lost 2; bases outside the gene matches: 5. Germline V lookup: CDR1 MGHRA, CDR2 YSYEKL. The CDR3 protein is CASSQPGQTNYGYTF. The CDR3 coding sequence is TGCGCCAGCAGCCAACCGGGACAGACGAACTATGGCTACACCTTC.

The chain is built from TRBV12-3 or TRBV12-4 and TRBJ1-3, with D uncertain. Trimming pared 5 bases from V and 9 bases from J, leaving 17 bases between. The CDR3 loop spans 14 amino acids. The CDR3: CASSPRPRRGTIYF. For the CDR3, the DNA is TGTGCCAGCAGTCCCCGTCCGCGTCGTGGCACCATATATTTT.

This clonotype was recorded a few times. The CDR3 sequence: CADRDRAYISSYNEQFF. Here the CDR3 DNA reads TGTGCCGACCGGGACAGGGCATACATAAGCTCCTACAATGAGCAGTTCTTC. The chain uses TRBV2 and TRBJ2-1, with 9 bases matching TRBD1. V lost 11 bases and J lost 0; bases outside the gene matches: 14. Germline CDR1 is SNHLY and CDR2 is FYNNEI. The CDR3 consists of 17 residues.

This clonotype has at least ten counts. V gene TRBV20-1 combines with J gene TRBJ1-5; TRBD1 matches 7 bases. Germline V gene data show CDR1 as DFQATT and CDR2 as SNEGSKA (reference sequence). This CDR3 spans 15 amino acids. V was clipped by 6 bases and J by 7 bases; unmatched bases: 15. The CDR3 DNA reads TGCAGTGCCAGGTCAGAACAGGGGTATGGACAGCCCCAGCATTTT. Translation gives CSARSEQGYGQPQHF.

In its sample, this clonotype was seen a few times. J is TRBJ1-5 and V is TRBV6-4; 8 bases are a match to TRBD1. The length of the CDR3 is 15 residues. From germline, CDR1 is MRHNA and CDR2 SNTAGT. After removal of 7 bases from V and 5 bases from J, the junction contained 10 bases not matched to a gene. CDR3 in amino acids: CASTKGQGADQPQHF. The CDR3 bases are TGTGCCAGCACGAAGGGGCAGGGGGCAGATCAGCCCCAGCATTTT.

Many counts were recorded for this clonotype. The chain has TRBV29-1 and TRBJ1-1; 10 bases are a match to TRBD1. Germline V gene sequence: CDR1 SQVTM, CDR2 ANQGSEA. After removal of 6 bases from V and 9 bases from J, the junction contained 10 bases not matched to a gene. The CDR3 contains 13 residues. The CDR3 region has the DNA TGCAGCGTCGATGTCCCGGGACAGGGGAAAGCTTTCTTT. Protein: CSVDVPGQGKAFF.

This clonotype was found a few times. CDR3 coding DNA: TGCGCCAGCAGGCCGGGACTAGCGAACAAACTAGGCTACAATGAGCAGTTCTTC. It yields the protein CASRPGLANKLGYNEQFF. This chain uses TRBV5-1 with TRBJ2-1; 10 bases fit TRBD2. This CDR3 has 18 amino acids. The germline gives CDR1 SGHRS, CDR2 YFSETQ. J lost 3 bases, V lost 5 bases, and 14 bases had no gene match.

This clonotype occurred many times. The CDR3 protein is CASSFLIAGGFVEQFF. CDR3 bases: TGTGCCAGCAGTTTCTTAATAGCGGGGGGGTTCGTTGAGCAGTTCTTC. V gene TRBV12-3 or TRBV12-4 combines with J gene TRBJ2-1; 11 bases line up with TRBD2. V trimming: 3 bases; J trimming: 9 bases; junction bases outside the gene matches: 10. CDR3 length: 16 residues.

Turning to this clonotype: A junction end diverges from the germline sequence, so it may reflect a read error. The chain employs TRBV5-1 and TRBJ2-3, with D possibly matching TRBD1 (5 bases). This CDR3 spans 14 amino acids. CDR1 is SGHRS and CDR2 is YFSETQ in the germline V gene. The CDR3 sequence: CASSPETDTGTQYF. For the CDR3, the DNA is TGCGCCAGCAGCCCTGAGACAGACACAGGTACGCAGTATTTT.

The genes are TRBV30 and TRBJ1-1; D not certain. Germline V lookup: CDR1 GTSNPN, CDR2 SVGIG (reference sequence). The CDR3 has 11 residues. V shed 6 bases and J shed 1 base, with 6 bases lying between them. DNA for the CDR3: TGTGCCTGTAGGAAGAACACTGAAGCTTTCTTT. Amino acid sequence: CACRKNTEAFF. Full variable domain (rest looked up from reference TRBV30 and TRBJ1-1): SQTIHQWPATLVQPVGSPLSLECTVEGTSNPNLYWYRQAAGRGLQLLFYSVGIGQISSEVPQNLSASRPQDRQFILSSKKLLLSDSGFYLCACRKNTEAFFGQGTRLTVV.

At least ten counts were recorded for this clonotype. The chain has TRBV3-1 and TRBJ2-2; D may be TRBD2 (5 bases). V gave up 3 bases and J gave up 0 bases, with 11 bases separating them. The germline gives CDR1 LGHDT, CDR2 YNNKEL (reference sequence). This CDR3 spans 16 amino acids. Written as DNA, the CDR3 is TGTGCCAGCAGCCACCCTAGCTTAACGAACACCGGGGAGCTGTTTTTT. It encodes CASSHPSLTNTGELFF.